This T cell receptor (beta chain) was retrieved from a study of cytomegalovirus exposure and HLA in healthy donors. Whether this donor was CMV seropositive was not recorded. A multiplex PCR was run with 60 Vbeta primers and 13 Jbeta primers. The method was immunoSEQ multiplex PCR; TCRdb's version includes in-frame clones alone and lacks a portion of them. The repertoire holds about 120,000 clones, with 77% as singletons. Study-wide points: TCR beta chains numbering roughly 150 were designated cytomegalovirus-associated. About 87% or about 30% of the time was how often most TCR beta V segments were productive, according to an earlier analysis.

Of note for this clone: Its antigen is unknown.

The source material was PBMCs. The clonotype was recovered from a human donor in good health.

This CDR3 reads CASSETVSGSTKTQYF. The DNA for the CDR3 is TGTGCCAGCAGTGAAACCGTAAGCGGGAGCACAAAGACCCAGTACTTC. The chain has TRBV28 and TRBJ2-5; 8 bases are shared with TRBD2. V lost 5 bases and J lost 6; bases outside the gene matches: 14. From germline, CDR1 is MDHEN and CDR2 SYDVKM. The CDR3 loop spans 16 amino acids.